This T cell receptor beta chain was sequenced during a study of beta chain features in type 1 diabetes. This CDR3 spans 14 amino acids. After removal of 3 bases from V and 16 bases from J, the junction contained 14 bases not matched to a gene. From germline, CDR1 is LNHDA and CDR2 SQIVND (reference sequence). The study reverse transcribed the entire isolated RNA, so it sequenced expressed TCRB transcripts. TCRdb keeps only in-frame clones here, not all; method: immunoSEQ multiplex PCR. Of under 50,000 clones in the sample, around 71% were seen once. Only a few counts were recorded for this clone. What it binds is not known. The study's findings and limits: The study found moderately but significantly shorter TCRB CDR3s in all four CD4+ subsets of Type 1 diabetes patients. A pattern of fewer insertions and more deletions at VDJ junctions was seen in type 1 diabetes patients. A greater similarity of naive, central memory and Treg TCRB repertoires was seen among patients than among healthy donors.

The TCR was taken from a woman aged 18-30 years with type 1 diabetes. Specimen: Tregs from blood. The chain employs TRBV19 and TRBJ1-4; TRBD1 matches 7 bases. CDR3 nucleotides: TGTGCCAGTAGTATCCAGTCTCAGACAGGGCCCTCGTTTTTT. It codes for CASSIQSQTGPSFF.